A single sample gave rise to the 5 T cell receptor beta chains below, sequenced in a study of T-cell memory formation after mild COVID-19. From the 5' RACE reads, TCRdb called clonotypes with MiXCR, one entry per CDR3 protein. The sample records around 250,000 distinct CDR3 sequences, roughly 9.4% being singletons. The sample taken for sequencing was PBMCs or a T cell subset sorted from them (not recorded which). These receptor sequences come from a man younger than 35 who had mild COVID-19 (a few samples of this study predate the infection). Cell type and time point are not known.

The gene calls are TRBV29-1 and TRBJ1-2; a weak D match, TRBD1 (5 bases). CDR3 length equals 11 residues. CDR1 is SQVTM and CDR2 is ANQGSEA in the germline V gene. The DNA for the CDR3 is TGCAGTGCCCGGGGGGGGAATGGCTACACCTTC. As protein: CSARGGNGYTF.

The chain combines TRBV7-9 with TRBJ2-1; TRBD1 aligns across 8 bases. Per germline, CDR1 SEHNR and CDR2 FQNEAQ (reference sequence). The CDR3 has 15 amino acids. The V and J ends lost 7 bases and 8 bases, in that order; junction bases with no gene match: 13. CDR3 loop: CASIYGGQGRHEQFF. CDR3 nucleotides: TGTGCCAGCATCTACGGCGGACAGGGCCGGCATGAGCAGTTCTTC.

The chain has TRBV19 and TRBJ1-1; TRBD1 might be the D (5 bases). CDR3 length equals 13 residues. Looked up from germline, CDR1 is LNHDA and CDR2 is SQIVND (reference sequence). Trimming removed 7 bases at V and 11 bases at J, with 20 bases between. CDR3 bases: TGTGCCAGTACTACTGACAGCCGGGGGGACGCTTTCTTT. Amino acid sequence: CASTTDSRGDAFF.

The chain has TRBV13 and TRBJ1-5, with a tentative D call TRBD1 (5 bases). Germline values: CDR1 PRHDT, CDR2 FYEKMQ (reference sequence). The CDR3 loop spans 13 amino acids. Trimming took off 3 bases at V and 6 bases at J, with 9 bases between the two ends. DNA for the CDR3: TGTGCCAGCAGCTTTTCGGGGGTTCAGCCCCAGCATTTT. It yields the protein CASSFSGVQPQHF.

The chain is built from TRBV12-3 or TRBV12-4 and TRBJ1-5; TRBD1 might be the D (6 bases). V was shortened by 3 bases and J by 2 bases, with 14 bases between the two germline ends. The CDR3 has 16 residues. The chain's CDR3 is CASSLELRGGNQPQHF. The DNA for the CDR3 is TGTGCCAGCAGTTTGGAACTTAGGGGGGGCAATCAGCCCCAGCATTTT.